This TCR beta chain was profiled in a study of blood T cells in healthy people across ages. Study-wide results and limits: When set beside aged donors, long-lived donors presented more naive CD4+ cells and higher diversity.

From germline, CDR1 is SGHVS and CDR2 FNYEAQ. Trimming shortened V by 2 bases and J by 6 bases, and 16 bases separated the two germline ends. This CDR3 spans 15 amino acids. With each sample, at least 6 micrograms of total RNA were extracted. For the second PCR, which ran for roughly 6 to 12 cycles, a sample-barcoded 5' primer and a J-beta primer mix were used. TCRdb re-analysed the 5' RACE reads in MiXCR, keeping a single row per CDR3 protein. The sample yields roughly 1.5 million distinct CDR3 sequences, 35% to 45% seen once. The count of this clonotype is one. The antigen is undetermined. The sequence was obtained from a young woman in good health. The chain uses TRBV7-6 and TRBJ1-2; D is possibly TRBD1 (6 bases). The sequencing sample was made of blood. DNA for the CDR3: TGTGCCAGCAGCTTACTGAGTGGGGGGCGGAATGGCTACACCTTC. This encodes CASSLLSGGRNGYTF.